The 25 T cell receptor beta chains listed next were all sequenced from one sample in a study of T-cell reconstitution after alpha-beta-depleted transplantation in children. Preparing the TCRbeta library involved the use of unique molecular identifiers. Using its own MiXCR run on the PCR reads, TCRdb lists one record per CDR3 protein. The sample lists approximately 800,000 distinct CDR3 sequences, about 16% seen once, with under 6% in the top ten. Source: PBMCs, mostly from graft donor cells, taken 360 days after TCRalphabeta/CD19-depleted stem cell transplant. All receptors derive from a male patient between 10 and 17 years old who had a stem cell transplant for acute lymphoblastic leukemia, so the T cells may come from the graft donor.

In this sample, this clonotype turned up a few times. The J gene is TRBJ1-1, the V gene TRBV10-3; D is possibly TRBD1 (6 bases). The CDR3 length is 13 residues. Germline loops: CDR1 ENHRY, CDR2 SYGVKD. V lost 11 bases to trimming and J lost 3 bases, with 16 bases between them. The CDR3 is CAQRGGVDTEAFF. The CDR3 DNA follows: TGTGCCCAAAGGGGGGGGGTGGACACTGAAGCTTTCTTT.

The chain combines TRBV12-3 or TRBV12-4 with TRBJ1-1; D is undetermined. With 2 bases removed from V and 4 bases from J, the gap between germline ends came to 8 bases. This CDR3 has 13 residues. The CDR3 sequence: CASSLQGPTEAFF. The CDR3 DNA follows: TGTGCCAGCAGTTTACAAGGTCCCACTGAAGCTTTCTTT.

The J gene is TRBJ2-7, the V gene TRBV29-1; TRBD1 agrees at 11 bases. Germline V gene data show CDR1 as SQVTM and CDR2 as ANQGSEA. This CDR3 has 15 residues. V lost 7 bases to trimming and J lost 3 bases; unmatched junction nucleotides: 11. The CDR3 here is CSALSGTGGVYEQYF. The CDR3 bases are TGCAGCGCTCTATCCGGGACAGGGGGAGTCTACGAGCAGTACTTC.

V usage is TRBV6-5 and J usage is TRBJ2-5; possible D gene TRBD2, 5 bases. This CDR3 region has 14 residues. Germline V CDR1 and CDR2: MNHEY, SVGAGI. Trimming removed 2 bases from V and 1 base from J, with 8 bases in between. The CDR3, as DNA: TGTGCCAGCAGTTACCCCGGAGGCCAAGAGACCCAGTACTTC. Translation: CASSYPGGQETQYF.

This clonotype was seen only a few times. This rearrangement joins TRBV2 to TRBJ2-5; a possible D gene is TRBD2 (5 bases). In germline, CDR1 is SNHLY, CDR2 FYNNEI. This CDR3 is built from 14 residues. Trimming removed 4 bases at V and 3 bases at J, with 12 bases between. CDR3 coding DNA: TGTGCCAGCAGTGTGCTGTTCGGGGAAGAGACCCAGTACTTC. This translates into CASSVLFGEETQYF.

The chain carries TRBV6-6 and TRBJ2-3; weak D call: TRBD1 (5 bases). Germline CDR1 reads MNHNY; CDR2 reads SVGAGI (reference sequence). The ends were cut back, 2 bases at V and 13 bases at J, with 10 bases in the middle. The CDR3 contains 11 residues. CDR3 protein: CASSYGAEEYF. CDR3 in DNA: TGTGCCAGCAGTTACGGGGCGGAAGAGTATTTT.

The genes are TRBV6-5 and TRBJ1-6; a possible D gene is TRBD1 (6 bases). The V gene lost 4 bases and the J gene lost 7 bases, with 14 bases spanning the gap. Germline values: CDR1 MNHEY, CDR2 SVGAGI. CDR3 size: 15 residues. The CDR3 protein is CASSFDRTRNSPLHF. The CDR3 region has the DNA TGTGCCAGCAGTTTTGACAGGACCCGGAATTCACCCCTCCACTTT.

A few counts support this clonotype. This chain connects TRBV5-1 to TRBJ1-2; D is uncertain. CDR3 length: 13 residues. The germline V gene has CDR1 SGHRS and CDR2 YFSETQ. V was shortened by 4 bases and J by 7 bases, with 14 bases between the two germline ends. The CDR3 here is CASSLPTVGGYTF. The CDR3 region has the DNA TGCGCCAGCAGCCTCCCCACAGTGGGTGGCTACACCTTC.

CDR3 sequence: CATSDLPINVPTYEQYF. CDR3 DNA: TGTGCCACCAGTGATTTACCCATCAATGTACCTACCTACGAGCAGTACTTC. The chain has TRBV24-1 and TRBJ2-7; D is uncertain. The V gene's germline CDR1 is KGHDR and CDR2 SFDVKD. V dropped 1 base and J dropped 2 bases, with 17 bases sitting between them. This CDR3 comprises 17 residues.

CDR3 nucleotide sequence: TGTGCCAGCAGCCAAATAGGACAGCAGCCCCAGCATTTT. Its translation is CASSQIGQQPQHF. The chain uses TRBV13 and TRBJ1-5; D is possibly TRBD1 (6 bases). Trimming took off 5 bases at V and 7 bases at J, with 12 bases between the two ends. Germline loops: CDR1 PRHDT, CDR2 FYEKMQ (reference sequence). The CDR3 runs to 13 residues.

This clonotype has only a few counts. The V gene is TRBV12-3 or TRBV12-4, the J gene TRBJ2-3; perhaps TRBD1 as D (6 bases). Trimming left V 3 bases short and J 0 bases short, with 19 bases between. The CDR3 runs 18 residues. CDR3 amino acids: CASSFWGPGGGSTDTQYF. In nucleotides, the CDR3 is TGTGCCAGCAGTTTTTGGGGGCCAGGTGGCGGGAGCACAGATACGCAGTATTTT.

This clonotype was observed many times. CDR3 sequence reads: CASSILPDRGVGDTQYF. The DNA of the CDR3 is TGTGCCAGTAGTATCCTTCCCGACAGGGGAGTAGGAGATACGCAGTATTTT. The J gene is TRBJ2-3, the V gene TRBV19; 8 nucleotides agree with TRBD1. J was trimmed by 5 bases and V by 3 bases; bases with no gene match: 13. In germline, CDR1 is LNHDA, CDR2 SQIVND (reference sequence). This CDR3 spans 17 amino acids.

This clonotype showed up just a few times. The chain links TRBV7-2 to TRBJ2-1; 10 bases agree with TRBD2. V lost 5 bases, J lost 9 bases, and 13 bases stayed unmatched. The CDR3 is 16 amino acids. The germline V gene encodes CDR1 SGHTA and CDR2 FQGNSA. DNA of the CDR3: TGTGCCAGCAGCACCACTAGCGGGAAGTATAGGGGTGAGCAGTTCTTC. Its translation is CASSTTSGKYRGEQFF.

This clonotype was counted between two and nine times. This rearrangement joins TRBV7-9 to TRBJ1-1; the match to TRBD1 covers 10 bases. Germline CDR1 reads SEHNR; CDR2 reads FQNEAQ (reference sequence). V shed 5 bases, J shed 6 bases, and the junction held 9 bases outside the gene matches. The CDR3 is 15 amino acids. CDR3 DNA: TGTGCCAGCAGCCGAGGGGACAGGGGAGATGCTGAAGCTTTCTTT. The encoded protein is CASSRGDRGDAEAFF.

The chain recombines TRBV6-5 with TRBJ2-7; no reliable D call. Germline V gene sequence: CDR1 MNHEY, CDR2 SVGAGI. Trimming took off 2 bases at V and 4 bases at J, with 15 bases between the two ends. The CDR3 covers 15 residues. The CDR3 loop reads CASSYGTIRTYEQYF. CDR3 in DNA: TGTGCCAGCAGTTACGGAACTATCCGTACGTACGAGCAGTACTTC.

This clonotype was observed a single time. The rearrangement links TRBV6-5 to TRBJ2-5; a possible D gene is TRBD2 (7 bases). The germline CDR1 and CDR2 sequences are MNHEY and SVGAGI. Trimming stripped 4 bases from V and 4 bases from J, with 22 bases between. This CDR3 contains 17 residues. The CDR3 sequence is CASSSGGGRARGETQYF. CDR3 bases: TGTGCCAGCAGTTCCGGAGGGGGGAGGGCCCGGGGAGAGACCCAGTACTTC.

The chain recombines TRBV27 with TRBJ1-1; TRBD1 matches at 9 bases. Trimming removed 4 bases from V and 4 bases from J; junction bases left unmatched: 4. This CDR3 region has 14 residues. CDR1 and CDR2 from the germline V gene are MNHEY and SMNVEV (reference sequence). The CDR3, as DNA: TGTGCCAGCAGTTACAGGGGGCCAGCCACTGAAGCTTTCTTT. It yields the protein CASSYRGPATEAFF.

This clonotype was seen a few times. The CDR3 loop is CASSGGTMNTEAFF. CDR3 DNA: TGTGCCAGCAGTGGGGGGACCATGAACACTGAAGCTTTCTTT. J is TRBJ1-1 and V is TRBV25-1; D might be TRBD1 (5 bases). V was trimmed by 4 bases and J by 0 bases, leaving 9 bases between them. The germline CDR1 and CDR2 sequences are MGHDK and SYGVNS. There are 14 residues in the CDR3.

The CDR3 loop is CASSQWAESTDTQYF. The CDR3 DNA is TGTGCCAGCAGCCAGTGGGCAGAGAGCACAGATACGCAGTATTTT. V usage is TRBV3-1 and J usage is TRBJ2-3, with unresolved D. The CDR3 consists of 15 residues. V lost 3 bases, J lost 0 bases, and 10 bases lay in between. In germline, CDR1 is LGHDT, CDR2 YNNKEL (reference sequence).

Ten or more counts support this clonotype. The gene calls are TRBV29-1 and TRBJ2-3; D unresolved. Germline lookup yields CDR1 SQVTM and CDR2 ANQGSEA. The ends were cut back, 0 bases at V and 0 bases at J, with 7 bases in the middle. CDR3 length: 14 residues. In DNA form, the CDR3 reads TGCAGCGTTGAAGAGCACACTAGCACAGATACGCAGTATTTT. This gives the protein CSVEEHTSTDTQYF.

This clonotype has more than one count but fewer than ten. The V gene is TRBV12-3 or TRBV12-4, the J gene TRBJ2-3, with unresolved D. The V gene lost 7 bases and the J gene lost 6 bases, with 14 bases spanning the gap. The CDR3 is 13 residues long. CDR3: CASKLDLRDTQYF. As DNA, the CDR3 is TGTGCCAGCAAATTGGACCTGCGGGATACGCAGTATTTT.

This clonotype was counted ten times or more. The rearrangement uses TRBV7-9 and TRBJ2-7, with 10 bases matching TRBD2. CDR3 size: 14 residues. V was clipped by 2 bases and J by 7 bases; unmatched bases: 5. Germline CDR1 SEHNR, CDR2 FQNEAQ (reference sequence). CDR3 sequence (DNA): TGTGCCAGCAGCTTAAAAGCGGGAGGGGTAGAGCAGTACTTC. This sequence encodes CASSLKAGGVEQYF.

There are many counts of this clonotype. This chain joins TRBV10-3 and TRBJ2-5, with 8 nucleotides matching TRBD2. This CDR3 has 16 amino acids. Germline-derived CDR1 and CDR2 are ENHRY and SYGVKD. The J segment lost 5 bases and the V segment lost 9 bases, leaving 17 bases of the junction unmatched. The CDR3 DNA reads as TGTGCCATTGGACCGAGCGGGAGAAGGGTCGTTGAGACCCAGTACTTC. Its protein product is CAIGPSGRRVVETQYF.

This clonotype was detected only a few times. The chain recombines TRBV5-1 with TRBJ2-6, with D unclear. The V gene's germline CDR1 is SGHRS and CDR2 YFSETQ. This CDR3 is built from 15 residues. The V end was cut by 5 bases, the J end by 0 bases, with 9 bases between. CDR3 in amino acids: CASRDTASGANVLTF. DNA for the CDR3: TGCGCCAGCAGGGATACGGCCTCTGGGGCCAACGTCCTGACTTTC.

This clonotype was seen a few times. This chain joins TRBV7-3 and TRBJ2-3; D is perhaps TRBD1 or TRBD2 (5 bases each). Trimming stripped 3 bases from V and 0 bases from J, with 10 bases between. CDR1 is SGHTA and CDR2 is FQGTGA in the germline V gene. The CDR3 has 15 residues. The CDR3 DNA sequence: TGTGCCAGCAGCTTCCGGGACCTCAGCACAGATACGCAGTATTTT. Its protein is CASSFRDLSTDTQYF.